This T cell receptor beta chain was profiled in a study of shared clonotypes between healthy human individuals. Study at large: Each donor contributed plates that comprised three CD4 naive, three CD4 memory, two CD8 naive and one CD8 memory. General study findings and limits: Sharing across four donors was highest in naive CD4 (roughly 5%) and lowest in memory CD8 (about 0.4%). Only a few donors were included, so the genetic and exposure-history diversity represented was limited.

This CDR3 comprises 15 residues. V lost 6 bases and J lost 4, with 16 bases in between. Germline CDR1 is LNHDA and CDR2 is SQIVND (reference sequence). As regards this clone: Antigen unknown.

CD4+ cell separation produced CD45RA+ naive and CD45RA-negative memory subsets. Only in-frame clones appear in the TCRdb table, and some are missing; sequencing was by immunoSEQ multiplex PCR. The sample holds about 530,000 clones, 95% to 97% seen once. The TCR originated in a woman under 40 in good health. This sequence joins TRBV19 and TRBJ2-1, with D perhaps given as TRBD1 or TRBD2 (5 bases each). Sequenced input: naive CD4+ T cells sorted from blood. Described subset: CD45RA+ positively selected. CDR3 in DNA: TGTGCCAGTAGCAGTCGAGGGGCCCCTTACAATGAGCAGTTCTTC. Amino acids: CASSSRGAPYNEQFF.